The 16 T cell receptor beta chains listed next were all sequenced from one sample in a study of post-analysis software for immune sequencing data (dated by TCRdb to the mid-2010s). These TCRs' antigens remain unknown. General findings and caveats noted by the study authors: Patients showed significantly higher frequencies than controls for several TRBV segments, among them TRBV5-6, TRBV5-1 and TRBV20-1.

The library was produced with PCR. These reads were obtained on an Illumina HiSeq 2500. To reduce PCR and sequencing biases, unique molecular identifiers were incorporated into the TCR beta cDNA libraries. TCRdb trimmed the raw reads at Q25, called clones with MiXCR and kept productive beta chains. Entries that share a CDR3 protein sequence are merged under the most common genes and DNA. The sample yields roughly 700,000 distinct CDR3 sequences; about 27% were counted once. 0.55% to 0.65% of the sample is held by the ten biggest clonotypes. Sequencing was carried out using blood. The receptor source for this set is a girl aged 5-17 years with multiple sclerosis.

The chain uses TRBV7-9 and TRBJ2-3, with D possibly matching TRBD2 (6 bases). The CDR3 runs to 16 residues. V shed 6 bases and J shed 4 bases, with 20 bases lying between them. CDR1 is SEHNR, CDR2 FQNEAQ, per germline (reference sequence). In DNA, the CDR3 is TGTGCCAGCAGTTCTCCCGGGGGAAAGGGCGCAGATACGCAGTATTTT. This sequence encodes CASSSPGGKGADTQYF.

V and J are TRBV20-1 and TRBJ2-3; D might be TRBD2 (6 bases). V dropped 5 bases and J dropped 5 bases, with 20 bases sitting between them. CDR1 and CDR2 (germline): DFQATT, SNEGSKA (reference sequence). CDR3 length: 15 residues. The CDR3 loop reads CSAGGRIGSRDTQYF. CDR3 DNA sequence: TGCAGTGCTGGAGGGCGAATCGGGAGTAGAGATACGCAGTATTTT.

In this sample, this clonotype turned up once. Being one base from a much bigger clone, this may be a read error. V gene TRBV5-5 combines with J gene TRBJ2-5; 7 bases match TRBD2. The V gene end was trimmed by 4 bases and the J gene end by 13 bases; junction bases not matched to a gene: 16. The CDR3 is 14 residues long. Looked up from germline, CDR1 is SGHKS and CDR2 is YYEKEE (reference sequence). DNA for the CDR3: TGTGCCAGCAGCCGTTCAAGCGGGGCGAGACCAAGGTACTTC. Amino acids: CASSRSSGARPRYF.

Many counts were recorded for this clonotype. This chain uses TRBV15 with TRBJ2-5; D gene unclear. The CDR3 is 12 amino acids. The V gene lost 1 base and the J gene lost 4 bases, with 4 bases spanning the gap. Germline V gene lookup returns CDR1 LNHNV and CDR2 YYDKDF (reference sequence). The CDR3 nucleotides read TGTGCCACCAGCAGAGGGGTAGAGACCCAGTACTTC. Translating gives CATSRGVETQYF. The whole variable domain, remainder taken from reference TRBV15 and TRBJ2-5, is DAMVIQNPRYQVTQFGKPVTLSCSQTLNHNVMYWYQQKSSQAPKLLFHYYDKDFNNEADTPDNFQSRRPNTSFCFLDIRSPGLGDTAMYLCATSRGVETQYFGPGTRLLVL.

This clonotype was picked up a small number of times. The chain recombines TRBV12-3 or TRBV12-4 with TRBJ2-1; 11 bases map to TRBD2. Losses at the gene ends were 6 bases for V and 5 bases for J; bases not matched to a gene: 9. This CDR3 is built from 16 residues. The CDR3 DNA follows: TGTGCCAGCAGCTTCACACTAGCGGGAGCGGACAATGAGCAGTTCTTC. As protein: CASSFTLAGADNEQFF.

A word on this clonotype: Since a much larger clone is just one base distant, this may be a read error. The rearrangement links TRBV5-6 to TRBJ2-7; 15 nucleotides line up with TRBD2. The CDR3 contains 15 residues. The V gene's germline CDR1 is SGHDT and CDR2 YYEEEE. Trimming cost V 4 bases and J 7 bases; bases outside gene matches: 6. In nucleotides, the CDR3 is TGTGCCAGCAGCGGACTAGCGGGAGGGCCCAATGAGCAGTACTTC. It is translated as CASSGLAGGPNEQYF. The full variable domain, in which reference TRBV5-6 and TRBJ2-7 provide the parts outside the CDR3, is DAGVTQSPTHLIKTRGQQVTLRCSPKSGHDTVSWYQQALGQGPQFIFQYYEEEERQRGNFPDRFSGHQFPNYSSELNVNALLLGDSALYLCASSGLAGGPNEQYFGPGTRLTVT.

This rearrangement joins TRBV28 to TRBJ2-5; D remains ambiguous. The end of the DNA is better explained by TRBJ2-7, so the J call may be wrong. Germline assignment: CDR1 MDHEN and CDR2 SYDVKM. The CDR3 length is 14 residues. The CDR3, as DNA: TGTGCCAGCAGTTTAGGAGCAGCCCGCGACGAGCAGTACTTC. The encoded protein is CASSLGAARDEQYF.

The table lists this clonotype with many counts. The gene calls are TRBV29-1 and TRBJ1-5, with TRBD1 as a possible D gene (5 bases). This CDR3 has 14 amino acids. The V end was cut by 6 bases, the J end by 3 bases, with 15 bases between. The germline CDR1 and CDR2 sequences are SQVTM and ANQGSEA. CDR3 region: CSVLSRDPNQPQHF. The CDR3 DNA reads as TGCAGCGTACTATCCAGGGATCCCAATCAGCCCCAGCATTTT.

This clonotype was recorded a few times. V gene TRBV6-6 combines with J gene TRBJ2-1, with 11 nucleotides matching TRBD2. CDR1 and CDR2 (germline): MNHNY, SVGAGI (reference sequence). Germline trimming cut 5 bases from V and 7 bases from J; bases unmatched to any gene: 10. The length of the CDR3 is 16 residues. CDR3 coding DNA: TGTGCCAGCAGTGTCCCGGGACTAGCGGTATTTAATGAGCAGTTCTTC. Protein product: CASSVPGLAVFNEQFF.

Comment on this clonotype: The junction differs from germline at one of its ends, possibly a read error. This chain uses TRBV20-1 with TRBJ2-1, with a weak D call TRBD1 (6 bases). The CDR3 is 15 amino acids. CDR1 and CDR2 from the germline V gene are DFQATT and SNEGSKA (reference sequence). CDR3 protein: CSASPHGQTYNEPFF. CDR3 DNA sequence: TGCAGTGCTAGCCCCCATGGACAGACCTACAATGAGCCGTTCTTC.

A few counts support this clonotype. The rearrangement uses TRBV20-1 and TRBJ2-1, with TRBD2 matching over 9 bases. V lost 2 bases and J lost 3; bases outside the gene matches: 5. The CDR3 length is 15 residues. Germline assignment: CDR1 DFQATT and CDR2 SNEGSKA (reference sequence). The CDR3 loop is CSARPTSGYYNEQFF. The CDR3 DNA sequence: TGCAGTGCTAGACCCACTAGCGGGTACTACAATGAGCAGTTCTTC.

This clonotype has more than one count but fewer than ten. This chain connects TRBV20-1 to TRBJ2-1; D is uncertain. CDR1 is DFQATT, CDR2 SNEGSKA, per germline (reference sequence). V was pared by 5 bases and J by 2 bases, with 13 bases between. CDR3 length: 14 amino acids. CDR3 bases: TGCAGTGCTTCAGGTCCTGGGGCCTACAATGAGCAGTTCTTC. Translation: CSASGPGAYNEQFF.

CDR3 loop: CASTRSRIDNEQFF. DNA for the CDR3: TGTGCCAGCACCCGTTCCCGGATTGACAATGAGCAGTTCTTC. The rearrangement links TRBV28 to TRBJ2-1; no clear D gene. The CDR3 runs to 14 residues. V lost 7 bases and J lost 5, with 15 bases in between. CDR1 is MDHEN, CDR2 SYDVKM, per germline.

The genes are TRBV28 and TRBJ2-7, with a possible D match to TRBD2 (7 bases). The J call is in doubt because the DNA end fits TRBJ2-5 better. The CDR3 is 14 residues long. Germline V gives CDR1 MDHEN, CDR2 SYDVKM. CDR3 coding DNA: TGTGCCAGCGCTCGAGGGGGGGGAACGGAGACCCAGTACTTC. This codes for CASARGGGTETQYF.

CDR3 loop: CASPGQGGQYEQYF. The CDR3 DNA sequence: TGTGCCAGCCCGGGGCAGGGGGGACAATACGAGCAGTACTTC. This chain joins TRBV12-3 or TRBV12-4 and TRBJ2-7, with a possible D match to TRBD1 (7 bases). V was clipped by 8 bases and J by 4 bases, with 18 bases between them. The CDR3 length is 14 residues.

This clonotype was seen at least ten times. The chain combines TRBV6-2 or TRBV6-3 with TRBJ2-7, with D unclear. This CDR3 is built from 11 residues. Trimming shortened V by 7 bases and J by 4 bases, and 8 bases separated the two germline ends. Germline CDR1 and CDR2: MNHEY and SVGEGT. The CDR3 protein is CASTRGYEQYF. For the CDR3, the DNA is TGTGCCAGCACTCGAGGTTACGAGCAGTACTTC.